Presented here are 2 T cell receptor beta chains from one specimen sequenced in a study of T cell repertoires in cytomegalovirus infection. Each CDR3 protein gets one entry after TCRdb re-called the reads with MiXCR. The repertoire holds about 360,000 distinct CDR3 sequences, with 15% to 20% as singletons. The material sequenced was PBMCs. The receptor source for this set is a human donor in good health (CMV status not recorded). Some clones in this sample may be carry-over from other donors' samples.

The table lists this clonotype with a few counts. The chain uses TRBV6-5 and TRBJ1-5, with 11 bases that match TRBD1. Germline V gene lookup returns CDR1 MNHEY and CDR2 SVGAGI. The CDR3 is 15 residues long. V shed 5 bases and J 7 bases; nucleotides not matched to a gene: 7. The CDR3 is CASSRTGGVGQPQHF. CDR3 nucleotides: TGTGCCAGCAGTCGGACAGGGGGCGTAGGGCAGCCCCAGCATTTT.

Ten or more counts support this clonotype. This sequence joins TRBV19 and TRBJ2-3; perhaps TRBD1 as D (6 bases). The CDR3 extends over 14 amino acids. Germline CDR1 reads LNHDA; CDR2 reads SQIVND (reference sequence). With 7 bases removed from V and 4 bases from J, the gap between germline ends came to 15 bases. This CDR3 is CASTRGLQADTQYF. CDR3 in DNA: TGTGCCAGTACCAGGGGCCTTCAGGCAGATACGCAGTATTTT.